The rows below give T cell receptor beta chains drawn from one sample of a study of cytotoxic CD8 clonotypes in ibrutinib-treated CLL. Here immunoSEQ multiplex PCR was the method, and the copy in TCRdb shows in-frame clones only, minus some. Found here are tens of thousands of clones, over 60% of them singletons; the top ten hold 13%. Here the sequenced sample was PBMCs, taken after 12 months of ibrutinib treatment. The receptor set was obtained from a human donor with chronic lymphocytic leukemia. Both conserved end residues are part of each CDR3. The D gene is left open where the match is weak. Clone size is stated in some rows and not others, as once, few, many or a class when expanded.

TRBJ1-2 | . | few | TRBV11-3 | TGTGCCAGCAGCTTAGAAGCACCACATGGCTACACCTTC | CASSLEAPHGYTF
TRBJ1-2 | . | . | TRBV5-6 | TGTGCCAGCAGCTCGTCGGTTGGCTACACCTTC | CASSSSVGYTF
TRBJ1-4 | TRBD1 | . | TRBV7-9 | TGTGCCAGCAGCCAGGACAGGGGTGGGGAAAAACTGTTTTTT | CASSQDRGGEKLFF
TRBJ1-2 | . | . | TRBV11-2 | TGTGCCAGCAGCACCTCGGGGGGCGGTGGCTACACCTTC | CASSTSGGGGYTF
TRBJ2-1 | TRBD2 | . | TRBV11-2 | TGTGCCAGCAGCTTTACTAGCGGGAGAGGGAATGAGCAGTTCTTC | CASSFTSGRGNEQFF
TRBJ1-4 | . | . | TRBV27 | TGTGCCAGCAGTTTTGGTGGAACTAATGAAAAACTGTTTTTT | CASSFGGTNEKLFF
TRBJ1-2 | . | . | TRBV2 | TGTGCCAGCAGTGAAGAGGCAGGGGCGGGCTACACCTTC | CASSEEAGAGYTF
TRBJ1-2 | TRBD1 | . | TRBV19 | TGTGCCAGTAGTATAGATCCCACCCACAGGGGGCCCGGCTATGGCTACACCTTC | CASSIDPTHRGPGYGYTF
TRBJ1-1 | . | . | TRBV19 | TGTGCCAGTAGTAGTTGGGGCGGCAGGGGGAACACTGAAGCTTTCTTT | CASSSWGGRGNTEAFF
TRBJ2-7 | . | . | TRBV4-1 | TGCGCCAGCAGCCAAGAACGAGGGACAATATACGAGCAGTACTTC | CASSQERGTIYEQYF
TRBJ2-1 | TRBD2 | few | TRBV4-3 | TGCGCCAGCAGCCAAGAGACGGGAGGGAAGGGGAATGAGCAGTTCTTC | CASSQETGGKGNEQFF
TRBJ2-5 | . | few | TRBV4-1 | TGCGCCAGCAGCCAAGATGGGTGGGAAGAGACCCAGTACTTC | CASSQDGWEETQYF
TRBJ2-7 | . | few | TRBV11-3 | TGTGCCAGCAGGCGGTCGGGAGATGCCTACGAGCAGTACTTC | CASRRSGDAYEQYF
TRBJ2-3 | TRBD2 | . | TRBV29-1 | TGCAGCGCCGGACTAGCGGGAGGTTCAGATACGCAGTATTTT | CSAGLAGGSDTQYF
TRBJ2-2 | TRBD2 | few | TRBV11-3 | TGTGCCAGCAGCTTAGACCAGCGGGAGACCGGGGAGCTGTTTTTT | CASSLDQRETGELFF
TRBJ2-1 | . | . | TRBV6-1 | TGTGCCAGCAGTGAAGAGTACTTAAACAATGAGCAGTTCTTC | CASSEEYLNNEQFF
TRBJ2-3 | TRBD2 | . | TRBV9 | TGTGCCAGCAGCCCCCCTAGCGGGAGACATACGCAGTATTTT | CASSPPSGRHTQYF
TRBJ2-4 | . | . | TRBV28 | TGTGCCAGCAGTTTGGACAGCCCGAGGGACATTCAGTACTTC | CASSLDSPRDIQYF
TRBJ1-1 | . | few | TRBV28 | TGTGCCAGCTCCTTGTCAAACCTTGAAGCTTTCTTT | CASSLSNLEAFF
TRBJ1-2 | . | . | TRBV30 | TGTGCCGGGGAGACGACAGAGACCTATGGCTACACCTTC | CAGETTETYGYTF
TRBJ1-3 | . | . | TRBV7-9 | TGTGCCAGCAGCTTCGATGGGGGACCAGGAAACACCATATATTTT | CASSFDGGPGNTIYF
TRBJ1-1 | . | . | TRBV20-1 | TGCAGTGCTACCCAAGACACTGAAGCTTTCTTT | CSATQDTEAFF
TRBJ2-3 | . | . | TRBV6-1 | TGTGCCAGCAGTGGCCGGGTTAGCGGAATGGCAGATACGCAGTATTTT | CASSGRVSGMADTQYF
TRBJ2-7 | TRBD2 | . | TRBV5-6 | TGTGCCAGCAGCTTGGGGCGGGAGGTCGAGAGGGAGCAGTACTTC | CASSLGREVEREQYF
TRBJ2-1 | TRBD2 | . | TRBV28 | TGTGCCAGCAGCACCGGGACTAGCGGGATCAATGAGCAGTTCTTC | CASSTGTSGINEQFF
TRBJ1-2 | . | . | TRBV7-6 | TGTGCCAGCAGCTTAGGACAGGAATCTGGCTACACCTTC | CASSLGQESGYTF
TRBJ2-3 | TRBD1 | . | TRBV6-4 | TGTGCCAGCAGTGTGGGCAGGGGGCATGGAGATACGCAGTATTTT | CASSVGRGHGDTQYF
TRBJ1-2 | . | . | TRBV30 | TGTGCCTGGAGTCCCGATAAACTAGGGGGCTACACCTTC | CAWSPDKLGGYTF
TRBJ2-5 | TRBD1 | . | TRBV7-9 | TGTGCCAGCAGCCCGACAGGGGTAGAGACCCAGTACTTC | CASSPTGVETQYF
TRBJ2-7 | . | few | TRBV27 | TGTGCCAGCAGTCAAACCACGTCCTACGAGCAGTACTTC | CASSQTTSYEQYF
TRBJ1-1 | TRBD1 | . | TRBV30 | TGTGCCTGGAGTGGGGACAGGGGGTACACTGAAGCTTTCTTT | CAWSGDRGYTEAFF